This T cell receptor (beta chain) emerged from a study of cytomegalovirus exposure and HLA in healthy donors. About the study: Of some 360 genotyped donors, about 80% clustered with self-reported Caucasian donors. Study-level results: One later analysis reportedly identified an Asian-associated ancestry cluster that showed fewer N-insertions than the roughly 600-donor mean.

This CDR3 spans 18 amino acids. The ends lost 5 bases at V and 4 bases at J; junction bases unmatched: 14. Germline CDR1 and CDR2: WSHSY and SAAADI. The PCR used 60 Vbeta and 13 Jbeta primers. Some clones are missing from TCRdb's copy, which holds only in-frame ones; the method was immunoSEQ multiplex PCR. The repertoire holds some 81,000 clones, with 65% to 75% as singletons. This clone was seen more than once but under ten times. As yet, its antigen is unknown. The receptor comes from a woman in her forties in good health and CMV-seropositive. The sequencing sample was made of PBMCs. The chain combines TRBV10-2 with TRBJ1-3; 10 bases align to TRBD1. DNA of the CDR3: TGCGCCAGCAGTCCGATAAGGCGACAGGGGGCTTCCGGAAACACCATATATTTT. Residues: CASSPIRRQGASGNTIYF.